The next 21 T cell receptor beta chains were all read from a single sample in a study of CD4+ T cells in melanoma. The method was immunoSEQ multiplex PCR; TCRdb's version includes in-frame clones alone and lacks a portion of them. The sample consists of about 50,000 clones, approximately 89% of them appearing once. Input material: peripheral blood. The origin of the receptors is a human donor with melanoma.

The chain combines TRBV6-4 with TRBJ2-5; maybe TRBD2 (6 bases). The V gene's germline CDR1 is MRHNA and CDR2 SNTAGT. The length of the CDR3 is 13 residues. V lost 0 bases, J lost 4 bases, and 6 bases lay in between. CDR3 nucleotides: TGTGCCAGCAGTGACTCTAGCGGAGAGACCCAGTACTTC. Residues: CASSDSSGETQYF.

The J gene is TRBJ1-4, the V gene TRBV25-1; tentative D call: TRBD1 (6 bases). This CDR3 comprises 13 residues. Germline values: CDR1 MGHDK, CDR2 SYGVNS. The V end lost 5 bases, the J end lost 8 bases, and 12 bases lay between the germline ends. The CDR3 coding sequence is TGTGCCAGCAGTACCCAAGGACAGGAAAAACTGTTTTTT. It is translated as CASSTQGQEKLFF. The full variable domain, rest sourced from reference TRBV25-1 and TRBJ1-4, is EADIYQTPRYLVIGTGKKITLECSQTMGHDKMYWYQQDPGMELHLIHYSYGVNSTEKGDLSSESTVSRIRTEHFPLTLESARPSHTSQYLCASSTQGQEKLFFGSGTQLSVL.

The CDR3 sequence is CASSSRDIYNTEAFF. CDR3 bases: TGTGCCAGCAGCTCCCGGGACATCTATAACACTGAAGCTTTCTTT. The chain uses TRBV7-9 and TRBJ1-1, with D possibly TRBD1 on 6 matching bases. The CDR3 is made up of 15 amino acids. The V end was cut by 4 bases, the J end by 2 bases, with 14 bases between. Germline V gene data show CDR1 as SEHNR and CDR2 as FQNEAQ (reference sequence).

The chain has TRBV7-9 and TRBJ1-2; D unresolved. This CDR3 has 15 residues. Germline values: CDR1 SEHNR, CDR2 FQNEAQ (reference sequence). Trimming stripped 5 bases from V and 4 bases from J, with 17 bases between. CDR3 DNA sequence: TGTGCCAGCAGCGCCTTCAAGGGTTGGTTCTATGGCTACACCTTC. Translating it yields CASSAFKGWFYGYTF.

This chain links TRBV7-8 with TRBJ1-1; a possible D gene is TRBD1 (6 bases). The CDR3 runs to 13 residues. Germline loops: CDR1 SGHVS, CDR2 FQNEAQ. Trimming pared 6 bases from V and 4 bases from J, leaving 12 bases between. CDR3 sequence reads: CASSDRRGTEAFF. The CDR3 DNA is TGTGCCAGCAGTGACCGCAGGGGCACTGAAGCTTTCTTT.

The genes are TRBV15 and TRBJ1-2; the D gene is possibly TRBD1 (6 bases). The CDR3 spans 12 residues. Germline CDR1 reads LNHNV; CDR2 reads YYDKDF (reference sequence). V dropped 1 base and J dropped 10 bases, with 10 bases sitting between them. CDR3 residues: CATSRGTGPYTF. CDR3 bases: TGTGCCACCAGCAGAGGAACAGGGCCCTACACCTTC.

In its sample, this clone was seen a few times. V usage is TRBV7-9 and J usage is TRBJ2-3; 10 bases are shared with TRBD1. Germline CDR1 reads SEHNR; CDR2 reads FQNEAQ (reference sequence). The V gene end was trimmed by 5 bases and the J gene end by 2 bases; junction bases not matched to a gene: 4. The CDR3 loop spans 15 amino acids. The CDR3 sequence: CASSPGTGDTDTQYF. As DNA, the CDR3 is TGTGCCAGCAGCCCCGGGACAGGGGACACAGATACGCAGTATTTT.

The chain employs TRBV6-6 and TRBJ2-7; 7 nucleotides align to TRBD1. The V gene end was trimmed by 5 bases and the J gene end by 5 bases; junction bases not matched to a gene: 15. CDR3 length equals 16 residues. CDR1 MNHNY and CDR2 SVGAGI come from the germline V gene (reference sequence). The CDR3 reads CASSKTASGTVNEQYF. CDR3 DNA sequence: TGTGCCAGCAGTAAAACCGCGTCCGGGACAGTTAACGAGCAGTACTTC.

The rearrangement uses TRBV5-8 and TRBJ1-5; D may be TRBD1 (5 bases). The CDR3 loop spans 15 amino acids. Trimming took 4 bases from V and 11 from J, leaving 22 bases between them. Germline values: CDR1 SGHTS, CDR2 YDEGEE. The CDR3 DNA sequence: TGTGCCAGCAGCCCGGACGGACATAGGACCAACTCCCAGCATTTT. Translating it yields CASSPDGHRTNSQHF.

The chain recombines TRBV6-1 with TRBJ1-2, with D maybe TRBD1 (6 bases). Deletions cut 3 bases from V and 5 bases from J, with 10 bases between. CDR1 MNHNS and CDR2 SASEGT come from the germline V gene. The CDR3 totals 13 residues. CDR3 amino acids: CASSEMGAYGYTF. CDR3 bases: TGTGCCAGCAGTGAGATGGGGGCTTATGGCTACACCTTC.

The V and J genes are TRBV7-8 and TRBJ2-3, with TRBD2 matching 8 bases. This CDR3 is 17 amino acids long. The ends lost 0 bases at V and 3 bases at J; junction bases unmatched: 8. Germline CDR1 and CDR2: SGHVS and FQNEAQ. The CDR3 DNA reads TGTGCCAGCAGCTTAGCGGAGAGCGGGGGCTCAACAGATACGCAGTATTTT. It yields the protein CASSLAESGGSTDTQYF.

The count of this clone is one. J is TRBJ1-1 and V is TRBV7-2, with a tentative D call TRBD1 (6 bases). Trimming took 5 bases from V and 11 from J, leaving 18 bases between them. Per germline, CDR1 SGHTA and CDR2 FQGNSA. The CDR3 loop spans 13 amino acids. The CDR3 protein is CASSLRGIGDAFF. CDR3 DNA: TGTGCCAGCAGCCTTAGGGGGATCGGAGATGCTTTCTTT.

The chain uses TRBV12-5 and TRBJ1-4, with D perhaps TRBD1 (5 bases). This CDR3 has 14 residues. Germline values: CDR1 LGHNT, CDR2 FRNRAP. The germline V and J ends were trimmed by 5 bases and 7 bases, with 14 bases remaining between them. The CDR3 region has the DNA TGTGCTAGTGGTACAGACGGGGGGAGTGAAAAACTGTTTTTT. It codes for CASGTDGGSEKLFF.

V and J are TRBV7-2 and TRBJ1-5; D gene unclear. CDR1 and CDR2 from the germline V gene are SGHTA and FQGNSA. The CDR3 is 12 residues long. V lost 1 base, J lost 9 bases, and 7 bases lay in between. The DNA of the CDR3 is TGTGCCAGCAGCTTAGACGCTGGGCCCCAGCATTTT. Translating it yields CASSLDAGPQHF.

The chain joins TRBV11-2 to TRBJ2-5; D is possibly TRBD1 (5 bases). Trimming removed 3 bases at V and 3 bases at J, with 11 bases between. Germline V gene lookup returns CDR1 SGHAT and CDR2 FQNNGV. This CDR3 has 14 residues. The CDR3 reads CASSFRAAKETQYF. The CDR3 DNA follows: TGTGCCAGCAGCTTCAGGGCAGCGAAAGAGACCCAGTACTTC.

In DNA form, the CDR3 reads TGTGCCAGCAGTCGGACCGGGGGAAACTATGGCTACACCTTC. Protein product: CASSRTGGNYGYTF. The chain combines TRBV27 with TRBJ1-2, with D possibly being TRBD1 (5 bases). Germline CDR1 MNHEY, CDR2 SMNVEV (reference sequence). The CDR3 sequence is 14 residues long. Between the trimmed V and J ends, which lost 5 bases and 2 bases, there was a span of 12 bases.

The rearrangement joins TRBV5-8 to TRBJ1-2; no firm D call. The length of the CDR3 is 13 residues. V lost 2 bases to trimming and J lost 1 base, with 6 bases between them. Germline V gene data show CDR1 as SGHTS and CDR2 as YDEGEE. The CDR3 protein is CASSLWGNYGYTF. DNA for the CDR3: TGTGCCAGCAGCTTATGGGGTAACTATGGCTACACCTTC.

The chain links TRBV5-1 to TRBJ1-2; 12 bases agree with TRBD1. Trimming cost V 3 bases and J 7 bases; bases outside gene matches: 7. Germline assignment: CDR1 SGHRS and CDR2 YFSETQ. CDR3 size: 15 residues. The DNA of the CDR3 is TGCGCCAGCAGCTCCGGGACAGGGGGCCTAAGTGGCTACACCTTC. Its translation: CASSSGTGGLSGYTF.

CDR3 nucleotide sequence: TGTGCTAGTGGCAACCCCGGCACTGAAGCTTTCTTT. Its translation: CASGNPGTEAFF. The rearrangement uses TRBV12-5 and TRBJ1-1; D unresolved. Germline loops: CDR1 LGHNT, CDR2 FRNRAP. The V end lost 6 bases, the J end lost 4 bases, and 9 bases lay between the germline ends. CDR3 length: 12 amino acids.

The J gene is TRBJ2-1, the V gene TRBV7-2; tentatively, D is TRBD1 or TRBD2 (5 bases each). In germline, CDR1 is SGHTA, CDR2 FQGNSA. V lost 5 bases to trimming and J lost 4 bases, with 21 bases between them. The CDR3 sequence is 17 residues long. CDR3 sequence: CASSDRSGSVGYNEQFF. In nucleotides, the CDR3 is TGTGCCAGCAGCGATAGATCAGGGAGCGTTGGGTACAATGAGCAGTTCTTC.

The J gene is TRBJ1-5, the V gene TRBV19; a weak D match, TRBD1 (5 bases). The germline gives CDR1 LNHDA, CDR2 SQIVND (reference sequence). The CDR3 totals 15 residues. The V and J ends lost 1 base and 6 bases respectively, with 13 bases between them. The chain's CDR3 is CASSIAGFSGQPQHF. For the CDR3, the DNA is TGTGCCAGTAGTATAGCAGGGTTCAGTGGTCAGCCCCAGCATTTT.